One T cell receptor beta chain is described in this entry. What this receptor recognizes is not known. No much larger clone is present one base from it, and per-base qualities are unavailable. This sample is drawn from a study of blood T cell repertoires in COVID-19 (dated by TCRdb to the early 2020s). With respect to the entire study: Samples covering the acute and convalescent phases of COVID-19 were provided by collaborators in the United States, Italy and Spain. The repertoires were released in a freely available public database intended as a resource for research on the immune response to SARS-CoV-2. The samples were drawn from the first 160 participants of the ongoing ImmuneRACE study and from 1,254 subjects provided by 6 global collaborators. The material from the prospective study consisted of cDNA or gDNA derived from T cells, B-cell-depleted T cells, or PBMCs. Where available, HLA class I and class II types were obtained from metadata supplied by the sample provider rather than from assay-based typing. Deeply sampled blood TCRbeta repertoires from subjects exposed to, actively infected with, or recovered from COVID-19 were included in the dataset. A de-identified subject ID, COVID-19 status, age in years and sex were almost always included in the sample metadata.

TCRbeta CDR3 regions were amplified from genomic DNA using the immunoSEQ Assay, a bias-controlled multiplex PCR. The authors' pipeline ran thus. The number of nucleated cells in each sample was estimated by amplification of reference gene primers within the assay. Sequence reads were collapsed and filtered to measure the absolute abundance of every unique TCRbeta CDR3 rearrangement. For each sample, productive Simpson clonality was calculated as the square root of Simpson's diversity index over productive rearrangements. TCRdb holds this immuneACCESS table with in-frame rearrangements only. Some clones are missing; in checked studies, unresolved V genes explain under half, and the rest has no known cause. That table is the source of V, J and clone size, and D and trimming were worked out from the DNA. The sample table lists roughly 110,000 clones, approximately 86% of them with a count of one. Jointly, the top ten make up 3.5% to 5.5% of the sample.

Collaborating institutions collected whole blood in K2EDTA tubes following their own protocols. For TCRbeta analysis, collaborator samples were shipped as frozen whole blood, as isolated PBMCs, or as DNA extracted from either sample type. After removal of 5 bases from V and 3 bases from J, the junction retains 6 bases not matched to a gene. The CDR3 holds 15 amino acids from the cysteine to the phenylalanine. The only DNA kept is the CDR3, 45 bases in frame from the first base. Reading the germline V gene (reference sequence) gives CDR1 LNHDA and CDR2 SQIVND. On the study overall, not on this receptor specifically: The amount of clinical and demographic metadata varied by source and participant and was provided uncurated.

Sequenced: peripheral blood. The TCR was taken from a man aged 35-49 years with acute or convalescent COVID-19. The sequence links TRBV19 to TRBJ2-1; the junction holds 8 bases that match TRBD1. The CDR3: CASSGGQENYNEQFF. The nucleotide sequence is TGTGCCAGTAGTGGGGGACAGGAGAACTACAATGAGCAGTTCTTC.